The clone carrying this T cell receptor (beta chain) was detected ten times or more. The target antigen is unknown. This entry comes from a study of regulatory T cells in long-lasting Graves disease. Study-wide findings and caveats: TRBV28 was favored in persistent disease, as were TRBJ1-2 and TRBJ2-5.

Indicated time point: newly diagnosed GD, antithyroid drugs for less than 3 months. Preparation of the TCR library used RNA extracted from PBMCs. The CDR3 length is 18 residues. J was trimmed by 5 bases and V by 2 bases; bases with no gene match: 13. From germline, CDR1 is LNHDA and CDR2 SQIVND (reference sequence). With iRepertoire HTBI primers and Arm-PCR of CDR3 regions, TCR beta libraries were built. TCRdb reprocessed the multiplex PCR reads via MiXCR and lists one record per CDR3 protein. Of roughly 560,000 distinct CDR3 sequences listed, 12% were seen once; the top ten hold roughly 9.3%. In addition, the sample was reused for a study of T cells in Graves' hyperthyroidism and ophthalmopathy. Per that paper: Blood shared most expanded thyroid clonotypes above 0.001.

The chain couples TRBV19 to TRBJ2-2; 8 nucleotides line up with TRBD2. The clonotype was recovered from a woman in her 30s with Graves disease. The material sequenced was peripheral blood mononuclear cells (PBMCs), taken at new diagnosis, from a patient treated with antithyroid drugs. DNA of the CDR3: TGTGCCAGTAGTATAATAGGACTAGCTCCCGGAGGGACCGGGGAGCTGTTTTTT. The encoded protein is CASSIIGLAPGGTGELFF.